This T cell receptor (beta chain) was identified during a study of blood T cell repertoires in COVID-19. Per the study methods: Counts of nucleated cells, estimated from reference gene primer amplification, were obtained. The data were produced by immunoSEQ multiplex PCR, yet TCRdb's version contains in-frame clones alone and is incomplete. The D gene and trimming were derived from the DNA, and the V and J assignments and clone size from that table. This table holds almost 100,000 clones, around nine tenths found once. This CDR3 spans 13 amino acids. With 7 bases removed from V and 1 base from J, the gap between germline ends came to 10 bases. CDR1 SNHLY and CDR2 FYNNEI come from the germline V gene.

The sample was peripheral blood. The gene calls are TRBV2 and TRBJ1-1, with D maybe TRBD1 (6 bases). This clonotype originated in a man aged 50-60 years with acute or convalescent COVID-19. The CDR3 sequence: CASTADRNTEAFF. The DNA for the CDR3 is TGTGCCAGCACCGCGGACAGGAACACTGAAGCTTTCTTT.